Listed below are T cell receptor beta chains from one sample, sequenced in a study of T-cell reconstitution after alpha-beta-depleted transplantation in children. TCRdb re-called the PCR reads through MiXCR, storing one row per CDR3 protein. The sample lists approximately 590,000 distinct CDR3 sequences, about 10% seen once, with around 4% in the top ten. This specimen consisted of PBMCs from the stem cell graft donor, obtained from the stem cell graft. These receptors were obtained from a human donor who donated a stem cell graft to a child with acute myeloid leukemia. The CDR3 runs from the conserved cysteine through the conserved F or W. A D gene is named only where the DNA matches it firmly. Clone sizes are given selectively: once, few, many, or a class where the clone is expanded.

V: TRBV21-1; D: NA; J: TRBJ2-5; size: NA; DNA: TGTGCCAGCAGCATCCGGGAAGCCTCGCAAGAGACCCAGTACTTC; CDR3: CASSIREASQETQYF
V: TRBV29-1; D: TRBD2; J: TRBJ2-7; size: many; DNA: TGCAGCGTGGTCATAGCGGGAGGGCTTTCGTACGAGCAGTACTTC; CDR3: CSVVIAGGLSYEQYF
V: TRBV3-1; D: TRBD2; J: TRBJ2-7; size: few; DNA: TGTGCCAGCAGTCTTAGACTAGCGTACGAGCAGTACTTC; CDR3: CASSLRLAYEQYF
V: TRBV7-2; D: NA; J: TRBJ2-4; size: few; DNA: TGTGCCAGCAGCCTCGAAATAGGGATTCAGTACTTC; CDR3: CASSLEIGIQYF
V: TRBV6-1; D: TRBD2; J: TRBJ2-7; size: many; DNA: TGTGCCAGCAGTCAGGGACTAGCGGGAGTCGAGCAGTACTTC; CDR3: CASSQGLAGVEQYF